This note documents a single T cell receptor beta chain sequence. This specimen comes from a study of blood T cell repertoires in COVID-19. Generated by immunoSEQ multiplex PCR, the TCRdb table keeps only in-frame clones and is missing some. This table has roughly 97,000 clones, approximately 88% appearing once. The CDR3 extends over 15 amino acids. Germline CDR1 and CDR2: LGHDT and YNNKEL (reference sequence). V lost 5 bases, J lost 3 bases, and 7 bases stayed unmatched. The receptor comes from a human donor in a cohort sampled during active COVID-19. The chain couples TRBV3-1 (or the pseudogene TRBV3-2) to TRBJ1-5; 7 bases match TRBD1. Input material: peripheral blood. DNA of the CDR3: TGTGCCAGCAGCTCGGACAGGCCTCTCAATCAGCCCCAGCATTTT. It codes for CASSSDRPLNQPQHF.